This passage covers 29 T cell receptor beta chains from one sample sequenced in a study of T cells after yellow fever vaccination. TCRdb re-analysed the 5' RACE reads in MiXCR, keeping a single row per CDR3 protein. Among under 550,000 distinct CDR3 sequences, roughly 22% were seen once, and the ten largest hold around 17%. Specimen: PBMCs, collected about 20 days after the first yellow fever vaccination. Every receptor here comes from a man younger than 35 who received the YFV17D yellow fever vaccine.

The chain joins TRBV7-2 to TRBJ2-1; 10 nucleotides line up with TRBD2. Trimming at V came to 5 bases and at J to 2 bases, leaving 9 bases not matched to a gene. CDR1 is SGHTA and CDR2 is FQGNSA in the germline V gene. CDR3 size: 17 residues. The CDR3 bases are TGTGCCAGCAGCCGGGGGGATACTAGCGGGGCCTACAATGAGCAGTTCTTC. This codes for CASSRGDTSGAYNEQFF.

This sequence joins TRBV15 and TRBJ1-6; tentative D call: TRBD1 (6 bases). Trimming took 7 bases from V and 4 from J, leaving 14 bases between them. Germline values: CDR1 LNHNV, CDR2 YYDKDF (reference sequence). The CDR3 runs to 15 residues. This chain's CDR3 is CATKDRTAYNSPLHF. The CDR3, as DNA: TGTGCCACCAAAGACCGGACAGCTTATAATTCACCCCTCCACTTT. Full variable domain (missing parts from reference TRBV15 and TRBJ1-6): DAMVIQNPRYQVTQFGKPVTLSCSQTLNHNVMYWYQQKSSQAPKLLFHYYDKDFNNEADTPDNFQSRRPNTSFCFLDIRSPGLGDTAMYLCATKDRTAYNSPLHFGNGTRLTVT.

The DNA of the CDR3 is TGTGCCAGCTCCCCTCCCCCGGGGCCCTGGCAGCCCCAGCATTTT. It yields the protein CASSPPPGPWQPQHF. The rearrangement joins TRBV6-2 or TRBV6-3 to TRBJ1-5; D may be TRBD1 (5 bases). Trimming stripped 8 bases from V and 7 bases from J, with 21 bases between. The CDR3 loop spans 15 amino acids. CDR1 and CDR2 (germline): MNHEY, SVGEGT.

This sequence joins TRBV15 and TRBJ2-3, with 10 positions matching TRBD2. CDR1 and CDR2 from the germline V gene are LNHNV and YYDKDF (reference sequence). After removal of 5 bases from V and 2 bases from J, the junction contained 7 bases not matched to a gene. The CDR3 covers 16 residues. The DNA for the CDR3 is TGTGCCACCAGCGGAACTAGCGGGGTGCCCACAGATACGCAGTATTTT. Amino acids: CATSGTSGVPTDTQYF.

A few counts support this clonotype. The chain employs TRBV5-1 and TRBJ1-6; D possibly corresponds to TRBD1 (5 bases). CDR1 and CDR2 from the germline V gene are SGHRS and YFSETQ. The CDR3 contains 16 residues. With 1 base removed from V and 3 bases from J, the gap between germline ends came to 11 bases. The CDR3 nucleotides read TGCGCCAGCAGCTTGACAGGAAGGATCTATAATTCACCCCTCCACTTT. Translation: CASSLTGRIYNSPLHF.

The CDR3 spells CASHGTGRYNEQFF. Here the CDR3 DNA reads TGTGCCAGCCATGGGACAGGGAGATACAATGAGCAGTTCTTC. This chain joins TRBV27 and TRBJ2-1, with TRBD1 matching over 9 bases. The CDR3 contains 14 residues. Germline V gene sequence: CDR1 MNHEY, CDR2 SMNVEV (reference sequence). Trimming removed 8 bases from V and 4 bases from J; junction bases left unmatched: 6.

The chain combines TRBV4-2 with TRBJ1-1; D is ambiguous. The CDR3 consists of 14 residues. V shed 0 bases and J shed 5 bases, with 10 bases lying between them. In germline, CDR1 is LGHNA, CDR2 YNFKEQ. The CDR3 loop is CASSQERARTEAFF. CDR3 nucleotides: TGTGCCAGCAGCCAAGAAAGGGCGAGGACTGAAGCTTTCTTT.

This clonotype was detected only a few times. J is TRBJ2-7 and V is TRBV2; possible D gene TRBD1, 5 bases. This CDR3 contains 13 residues. Looked up from germline, CDR1 is SNHLY and CDR2 is FYNNEI. Trimming took 10 bases from V and 4 from J, leaving 17 bases between them. The CDR3 sequence is CATLWQGSYEQYF. The CDR3 bases are TGTGCCACCCTTTGGCAGGGTTCGTACGAGCAGTACTTC. The full variable domain, in which reference TRBV2 and TRBJ2-7 provide the parts outside the CDR3, is EPEVTQTPSHQVTQMGQEVILRCVPISNHLYFYWYRQILGQKVEFLVSFYNNEISEKSEIFDDQFSVERPDGSNFTLKIRSTKLEDSAMYFCATLWQGSYEQYFGPGTRLTVT.

The chain links TRBV11-2 to TRBJ2-3; 8 bases align to TRBD2. There are 16 residues in the CDR3. The V gene end was trimmed by 0 bases and the J gene end by 5 bases; junction bases not matched to a gene: 7. Germline assignment: CDR1 SGHAT and CDR2 FQNNGV. CDR3 DNA: TGTGCCAGCAGCTTAGATCGGGGTAGCGGGGTAGATACGCAGTATTTT. This translates into CASSLDRGSGVDTQYF.

In its sample, this clonotype was seen once. The J gene is TRBJ2-7, the V gene TRBV2; tentatively, D is TRBD1 (6 bases). V was cut by 4 bases and J by 0 bases, with 10 bases left in between. The CDR3 covers 14 residues. Per germline, CDR1 SNHLY and CDR2 FYNNEI. The CDR3 DNA follows: TGTGCCAGCAGTGTGTGGGGGCTCTCCTACGAGCAGTACTTC. It codes for CASSVWGLSYEQYF.

The chain carries TRBV12-3 or TRBV12-4 and TRBJ2-6; D not certain. This CDR3 contains 14 residues. V gave up 4 bases and J gave up 4 bases, with 8 bases separating them. The chain's CDR3 is CASSSPEGANVLTF. CDR3 in DNA: TGTGCCAGCAGTTCTCCCGAGGGGGCCAACGTCCTGACTTTC.

This clonotype was picked up a small number of times. V usage is TRBV20-1 and J usage is TRBJ2-1; D not resolved. Germline V gene sequence: CDR1 DFQATT, CDR2 SNEGSKA (reference sequence). The CDR3 has 12 residues. Between the trimmed V and J ends, which lost 2 bases and 7 bases, there was a span of 9 bases. The CDR3 DNA is TGCAGTGCTAGAAGGCCGCCGAATGAGCAGTTCTTC. It specifies CSARRPPNEQFF.

This clonotype has only a few counts. The chain combines TRBV2 with TRBJ2-7; D is possibly TRBD2 (6 bases). V was clipped by 8 bases and J by 0 bases, with 14 bases between them. This CDR3 spans 14 amino acids. Per germline, CDR1 SNHLY and CDR2 FYNNEI. CDR3 protein: CASGGIVSSYEQYF. DNA for the CDR3: TGTGCCAGCGGCGGGATCGTTAGCTCCTACGAGCAGTACTTC.

The V and J genes are TRBV19 and TRBJ2-7; D uncertain. The CDR3 covers 15 residues. V lost 3 bases and J 2 bases, leaving 14 bases between the germline ends. CDR1 is LNHDA, CDR2 SQIVND, per germline (reference sequence). CDR3 protein: CASSIGADPAYEQYF. Here the CDR3 DNA reads TGTGCCAGTAGTATTGGAGCCGATCCAGCCTACGAGCAGTACTTC.

The CDR3 reads CSARQGGAEAFF. In nucleotides, the CDR3 is TGCAGTGCTAGGCAGGGCGGCGCTGAAGCTTTCTTT. The chain couples TRBV20-1 to TRBJ1-1, with D possibly being TRBD1 (5 bases). CDR1 DFQATT and CDR2 SNEGSKA come from the germline V gene (reference sequence). The CDR3 spans 12 residues. V lost 3 bases, J lost 6 bases, and 11 bases lay in between.

The V call is TRBV6-2 or TRBV6-3, the J call TRBJ1-6, with D unresolved. Germline lookup yields CDR1 MNHEY and CDR2 SVGEGT. The CDR3 is made up of 14 amino acids. The V and J ends lost 0 bases and 7 bases respectively, with 7 bases between them. CDR3 sequence reads: CASSYSILNSPLHF. The CDR3 coding sequence is TGTGCCAGCAGTTACTCAATCCTGAATTCACCCCTCCACTTT.

This clonotype was counted a few times. The rearrangement links TRBV7-2 to TRBJ2-2, with D perhaps being TRBD1 or TRBD2 (5 bases each). V shed 4 bases and J shed 0 bases, with 9 bases lying between them. This CDR3 is built from 15 residues. CDR1 SGHTA and CDR2 FQGNSA come from the germline V gene. CDR3 in DNA: TGTGCCAGCAGCTGGGACGCCGCGAACACCGGGGAGCTGTTTTTT. Encoded protein: CASSWDAANTGELFF.

This clonotype was counted only a few times. The chain uses TRBV2 and TRBJ1-6, with D unclear. The CDR3 spans 13 residues. CDR1 and CDR2 (germline): SNHLY, FYNNEI. V was cut by 6 bases and J by 7 bases, with 10 bases left in between. The CDR3 here is CASRGEENSPLHF. CDR3 in DNA: TGTGCCAGCAGGGGTGAGGAAAATTCACCCCTCCACTTT. The entire variable domain, with the rest obtained from reference TRBV2 and TRBJ1-6, is as follows: EPEVTQTPSHQVTQMGQEVILRCVPISNHLYFYWYRQILGQKVEFLVSFYNNEISEKSEIFDDQFSVERPDGSNFTLKIRSTKLEDSAMYFCASRGEENSPLHFGNGTRLTVT.

This clonotype was counted between two and nine times. The chain carries TRBV5-1 and TRBJ2-5; D is unresolved. The V end lost 0 bases, the J end lost 9 bases, and 21 bases lay between the germline ends. CDR1 SGHRS and CDR2 YFSETQ come from the germline V gene. The CDR3 covers 16 residues. The CDR3: CASSLGASRNLAAQYF. Written as DNA, the CDR3 is TGCGCCAGCAGCTTGGGGGCGAGCAGGAACTTGGCGGCCCAGTACTTC.

The table lists this clonotype with a few counts. The chain links TRBV5-4 to TRBJ1-4; 7 bases agree with TRBD1. The CDR3 contains 15 residues. Looked up from germline, CDR1 is SGHNT and CDR2 is YYREEE (reference sequence). J gave up 4 bases and V 5 bases, and 8 bases lay outside the gene matches. The CDR3 coding sequence is TGTGCCAGCAGTCCCGGACAGGCTCGTAATGAAAAACTGTTTTTT. Translating gives CASSPGQARNEKLFF.

This clonotype was picked up a small number of times. The chain couples TRBV12-3 or TRBV12-4 to TRBJ2-1; perhaps TRBD2 as D (5 bases). V was clipped by 1 base and J by 3 bases, with 7 bases between them. The CDR3 loop spans 14 amino acids. The CDR3 DNA reads TGTGCCAGCAGTTTAGACAGCGGCTACAATGAGCAGTTCTTC. Its protein product is CASSLDSGYNEQFF.

The rearrangement uses TRBV20-1 and TRBJ1-2, with a possible D match to TRBD1 (5 bases). V gave up 3 bases and J gave up 8 bases, with 16 bases separating them. This CDR3 contains 13 residues. Germline V gene sequence: CDR1 DFQATT, CDR2 SNEGSKA (reference sequence). Written as DNA, the CDR3 is TGCAGTGCTAGGTGGCAGGGCAGTGGCGGCTACACCTTC. Protein sequence: CSARWQGSGGYTF.

The V gene is TRBV28, the J gene TRBJ2-5, with D perhaps matching TRBD2 (5 bases). The CDR3 is 14 amino acids. The V end lost 6 bases, the J end lost 5 bases, and 16 bases lay between the germline ends. Per the germline V gene, CDR1 is MDHEN and CDR2 is SYDVKM. Written as DNA, the CDR3 is TGTGCCAGCAGCTTAAGGTGGACGGGGGAGACCCAGTACTTC. Translating it yields CASSLRWTGETQYF.

V gene TRBV7-2 combines with J gene TRBJ2-7; tentatively, D is TRBD1 or TRBD2 (5 bases each). Germline loops: CDR1 SGHTA, CDR2 FQGNSA. Between the trimmed V and J ends, which lost 7 bases and 1 base, there was a span of 11 bases. The CDR3 length is 13 residues. CDR3 DNA sequence: TGTGCCAGCACGAGGGGAGTATCCTACGAGCAGTACGTC. Residues: CASTRGVSYEQYV.

The V call is TRBV18, the J call TRBJ2-5; D is uncertain. The V and J ends lost 0 bases and 3 bases respectively, with 8 bases between them. The V gene's germline CDR1 is KGHSH and CDR2 LQKENI. The CDR3 loop spans 14 amino acids. In nucleotides, the CDR3 is TGTGCCAGCTCACCACCGTCGTCGAAAGAGACCCAGTACTTC. As protein: CASSPPSSKETQYF.

The chain uses TRBV5-1 and TRBJ1-1; D gene uncertain. The CDR3 consists of 13 residues. Germline V CDR1 and CDR2: SGHRS, YFSETQ. Trimming shortened V by 2 bases and J by 0 bases, and 5 bases separated the two germline ends. The CDR3 here is CASSFRVNTEAFF. CDR3 nucleotide sequence: TGCGCCAGCAGCTTCCGGGTGAACACTGAAGCTTTCTTT.

The chain uses TRBV12-3 or TRBV12-4 and TRBJ2-3; no clear D. The CDR3 runs 12 residues. Trimming left V 6 bases short and J 6 bases short, with 10 bases between. The CDR3 nucleotides are TGTGCCAGCAGGCGACCTGGCGATACGCAGTATTTT. This gives the protein CASRRPGDTQYF.

V and J are TRBV6-5 and TRBJ1-6; possibly TRBD1 for D (6 bases). CDR3 size: 16 residues. Germline V lookup: CDR1 MNHEY, CDR2 SVGAGI. Trimming removed 1 base at V and 8 bases at J, with 15 bases between. The CDR3 loop is CASSYYPGAAHSPLHF. The CDR3 DNA is TGTGCCAGCAGTTACTACCCAGGGGCCGCCCATTCACCCCTCCACTTT.

In its sample, this clonotype was seen a few times. V is TRBV11-3 and J is TRBJ1-3; 9 bases align to TRBD1. The CDR3 sequence is 16 residues long. The trim removed 5 bases at V and 0 bases at J, leaving 5 bases unmatched. The germline V gene has CDR1 SGHNT and CDR2 YENEEA. The CDR3 here is CASSPGQGLSGNTIYF. DNA for the CDR3: TGTGCCAGCAGCCCGGGACAGGGACTCTCTGGAAACACCATATATTTT. Full variable domain (remainder filled in from reference TRBV11-3 and TRBJ1-3): EAGVVQSPRYKIIEKKQPVAFWCNPISGHNTLYWYLQNLGQGPELLIRYENEEAVDDSQLPKDRFSAERLKGVDSTLKIQPAELGDSAVYLCASSPGQGLSGNTIYFGEGSWLTVV.